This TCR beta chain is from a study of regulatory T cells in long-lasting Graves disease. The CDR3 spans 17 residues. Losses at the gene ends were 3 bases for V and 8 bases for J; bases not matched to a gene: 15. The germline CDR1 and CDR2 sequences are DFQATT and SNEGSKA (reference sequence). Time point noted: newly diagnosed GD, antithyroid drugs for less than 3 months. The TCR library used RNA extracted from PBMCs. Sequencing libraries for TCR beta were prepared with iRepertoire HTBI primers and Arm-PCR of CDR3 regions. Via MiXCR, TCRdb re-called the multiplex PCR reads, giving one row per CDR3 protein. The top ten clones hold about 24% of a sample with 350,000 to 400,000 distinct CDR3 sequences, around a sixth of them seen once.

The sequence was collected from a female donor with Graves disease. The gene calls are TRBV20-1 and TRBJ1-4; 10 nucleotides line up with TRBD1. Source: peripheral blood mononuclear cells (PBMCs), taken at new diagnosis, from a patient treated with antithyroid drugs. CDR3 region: CSASGGQGIGEGEKLFF. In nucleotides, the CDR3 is TGCAGTGCTAGCGGGGGACAGGGGATTGGAGAGGGGGAAAAACTGTTTTTT.